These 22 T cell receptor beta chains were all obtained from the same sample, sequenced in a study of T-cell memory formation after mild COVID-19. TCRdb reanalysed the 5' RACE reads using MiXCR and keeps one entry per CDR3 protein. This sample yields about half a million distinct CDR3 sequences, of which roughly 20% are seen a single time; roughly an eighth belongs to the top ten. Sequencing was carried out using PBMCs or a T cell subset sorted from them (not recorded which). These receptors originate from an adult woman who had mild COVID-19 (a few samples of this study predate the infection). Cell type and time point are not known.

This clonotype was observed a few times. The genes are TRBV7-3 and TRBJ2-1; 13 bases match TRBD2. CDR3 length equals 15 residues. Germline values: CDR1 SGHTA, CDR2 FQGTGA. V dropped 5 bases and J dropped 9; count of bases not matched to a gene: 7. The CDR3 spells CASSPTSGGALEQFF. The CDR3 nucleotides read TGTGCCAGCAGCCCCACTAGCGGGGGGGCCCTTGAGCAGTTCTTC.

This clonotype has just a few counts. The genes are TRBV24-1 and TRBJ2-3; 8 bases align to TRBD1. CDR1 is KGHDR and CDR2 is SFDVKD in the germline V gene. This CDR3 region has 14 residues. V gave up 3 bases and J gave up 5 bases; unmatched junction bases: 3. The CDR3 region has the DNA TGTGCCACCAGTGATCCCACAGGGGGAGATACGCAGTATTTT. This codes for CATSDPTGGDTQYF.

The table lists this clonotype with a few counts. CDR3: CASSLADRGSVGGGYTF. DNA of the CDR3: TGCGCCAGCAGCTTGGCCGACAGGGGGTCGGTCGGTGGAGGCTACACCTTC. The V gene is TRBV5-1, the J gene TRBJ1-2; 9 bases align to TRBD1. The CDR3 covers 17 residues. The V gene's germline CDR1 is SGHRS and CDR2 YFSETQ. With V trimmed by 0 bases and J by 8 bases, 14 bases remained unmatched. Full variable domain (missing parts from reference TRBV5-1 and TRBJ1-2): KAGVTQTPRYLIKTRGQQVTLSCSPISGHRSVSWYQQTPGQGLQFLFEYFSETQRNKGNFPGRFSGRQFSNSRSEMNVSTLELGDSALYLCASSLADRGSVGGGYTFGSGTRLTVV.

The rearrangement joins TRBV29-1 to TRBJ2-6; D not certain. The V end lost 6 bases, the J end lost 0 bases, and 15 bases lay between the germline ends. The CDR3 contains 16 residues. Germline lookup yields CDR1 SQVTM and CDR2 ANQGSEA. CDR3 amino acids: CSVFDMKSSGANVLTF. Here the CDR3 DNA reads TGCAGCGTCTTTGACATGAAGTCCTCTGGGGCCAACGTCCTGACTTTC.

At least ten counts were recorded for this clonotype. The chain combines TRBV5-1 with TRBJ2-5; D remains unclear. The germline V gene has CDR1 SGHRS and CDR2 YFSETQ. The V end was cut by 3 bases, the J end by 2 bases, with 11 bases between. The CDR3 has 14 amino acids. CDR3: CASSSYEVQETQYF. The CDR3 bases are TGCGCCAGCAGCTCATACGAGGTTCAAGAGACCCAGTACTTC.

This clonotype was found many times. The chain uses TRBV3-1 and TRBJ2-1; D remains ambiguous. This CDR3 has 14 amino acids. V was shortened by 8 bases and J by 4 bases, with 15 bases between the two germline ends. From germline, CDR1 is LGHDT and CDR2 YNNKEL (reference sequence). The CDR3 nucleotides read TGTGCCAGCTCCCTGGGGTCCGGGTACAATGAGCAGTTCTTC. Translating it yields CASSLGSGYNEQFF.

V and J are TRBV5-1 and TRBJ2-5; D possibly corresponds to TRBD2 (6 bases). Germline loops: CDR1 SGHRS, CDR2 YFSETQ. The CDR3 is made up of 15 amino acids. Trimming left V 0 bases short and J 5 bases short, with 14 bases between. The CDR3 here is CASSLAAGNSETQYF. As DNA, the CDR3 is TGCGCCAGCAGCTTGGCCGCGGGGAACAGTGAGACCCAGTACTTC. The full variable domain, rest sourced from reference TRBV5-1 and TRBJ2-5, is KAGVTQTPRYLIKTRGQQVTLSCSPISGHRSVSWYQQTPGQGLQFLFEYFSETQRNKGNFPGRFSGRQFSNSRSEMNVSTLELGDSALYLCASSLAAGNSETQYFGPGTRLLVL.

The CDR3 sequence is CASSDWRGTRAGNEQFF. CDR3 nucleotides: TGTGCCAGCAGCGACTGGAGAGGGACTAGGGCCGGGAATGAGCAGTTCTTC. This chain joins TRBV9 and TRBJ2-1, with TRBD2 matching over 8 bases. Per the germline V gene, CDR1 is SGDLS and CDR2 is YYNGEE. The V gene end was trimmed by 3 bases and the J gene end by 7 bases; junction bases not matched to a gene: 15. This CDR3 has 17 amino acids.

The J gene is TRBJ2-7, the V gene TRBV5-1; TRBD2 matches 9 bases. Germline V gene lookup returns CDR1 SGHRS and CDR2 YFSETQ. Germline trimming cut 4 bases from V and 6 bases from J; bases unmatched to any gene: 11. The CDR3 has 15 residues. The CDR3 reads CASSDGTAGGLEQYF. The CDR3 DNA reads TGCGCCAGCAGCGATGGAACGGCGGGAGGGCTCGAGCAGTACTTC.

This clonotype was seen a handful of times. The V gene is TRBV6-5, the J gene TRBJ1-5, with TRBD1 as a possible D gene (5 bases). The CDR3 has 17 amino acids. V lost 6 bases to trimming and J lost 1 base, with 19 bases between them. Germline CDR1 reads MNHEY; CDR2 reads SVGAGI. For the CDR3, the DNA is TGTGCCAGCAGCCGAACCCGTCAGACAGCCAGCAATCAGCCCCAGCATTTT. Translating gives CASSRTRQTASNQPQHF.

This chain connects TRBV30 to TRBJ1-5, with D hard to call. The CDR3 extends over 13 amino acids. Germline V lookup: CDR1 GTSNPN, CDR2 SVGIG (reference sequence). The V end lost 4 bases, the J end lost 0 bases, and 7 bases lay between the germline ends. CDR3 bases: TGTGCCTGGACACGTGATAGCAATCAGCCCCAGCATTTT. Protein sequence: CAWTRDSNQPQHF. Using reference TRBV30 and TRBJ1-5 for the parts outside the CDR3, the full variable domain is SQTIHQWPATLVQPVGSPLSLECTVEGTSNPNLYWYRQAAGRGLQLLFYSVGIGQISSEVPQNLSASRPQDRQFILSSKKLLLSDSGFYLCAWTRDSNQPQHFGDGTRLSIL.

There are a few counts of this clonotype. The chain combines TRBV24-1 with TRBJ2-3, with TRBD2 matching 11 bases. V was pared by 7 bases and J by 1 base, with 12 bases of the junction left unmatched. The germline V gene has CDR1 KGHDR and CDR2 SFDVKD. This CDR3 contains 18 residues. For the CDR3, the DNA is TGTGCCACCAGCAATAGCGGGAGGGCCCGGGCGGGCACAGATACGCAGTATTTT. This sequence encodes CATSNSGRARAGTDTQYF.

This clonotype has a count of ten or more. The CDR3 sequence is CASSLAGGKETQYF. The CDR3 coding sequence is TGTGCCAGCAGCTTAGCGGGGGGGAAAGAGACCCAGTACTTC. The chain uses TRBV7-8 and TRBJ2-5, with 7 bases aligning to TRBD2. Trimming at V came to 0 bases and at J to 3 bases, leaving 1 base not matched to a gene. The CDR3 is 14 residues long. CDR1 is SGHVS, CDR2 FQNEAQ, per germline.

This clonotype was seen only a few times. Here the CDR3 reads CASSLPKTGVRHEQFF. For the CDR3, the DNA is TGCGCCAGCAGCTTGCCTAAGACAGGGGTGAGGCATGAGCAGTTCTTC. The rearrangement links TRBV5-1 to TRBJ2-1; 8 nucleotides line up with TRBD1. The CDR3 is 16 amino acids. Trimming cost V 1 base and J 8 bases; bases outside gene matches: 11. Per germline, CDR1 SGHRS and CDR2 YFSETQ.

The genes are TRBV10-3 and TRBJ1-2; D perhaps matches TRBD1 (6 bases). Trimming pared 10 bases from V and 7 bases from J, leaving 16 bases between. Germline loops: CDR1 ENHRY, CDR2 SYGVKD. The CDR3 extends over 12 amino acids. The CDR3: CATHSLGGGYTF. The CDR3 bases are TGTGCCACCCATAGTTTAGGGGGTGGCTACACCTTC.

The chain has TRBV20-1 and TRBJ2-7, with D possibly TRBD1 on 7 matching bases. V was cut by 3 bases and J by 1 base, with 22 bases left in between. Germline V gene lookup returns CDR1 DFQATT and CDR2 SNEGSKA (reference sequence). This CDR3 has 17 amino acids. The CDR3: CSARDFRPTGRSYEQYF. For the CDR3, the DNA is TGCAGTGCTAGGGATTTTCGTCCGACAGGGAGGTCCTACGAGCAGTACTTC.

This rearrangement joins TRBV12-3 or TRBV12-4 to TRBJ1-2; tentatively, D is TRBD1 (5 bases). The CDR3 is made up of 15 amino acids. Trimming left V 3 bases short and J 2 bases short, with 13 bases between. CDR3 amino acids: CASSFAGVANYGYTF. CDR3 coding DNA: TGTGCCAGCAGTTTTGCGGGGGTTGCGAACTATGGCTACACCTTC.

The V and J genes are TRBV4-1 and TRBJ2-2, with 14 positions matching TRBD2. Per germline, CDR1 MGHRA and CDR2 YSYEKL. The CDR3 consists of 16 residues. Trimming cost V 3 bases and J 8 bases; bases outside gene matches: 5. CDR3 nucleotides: TGCGCCAGCAGCCAGTATGGGACTAGCGGGAGAGGGGAGCTGTTTTTT. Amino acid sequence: CASSQYGTSGRGELFF.

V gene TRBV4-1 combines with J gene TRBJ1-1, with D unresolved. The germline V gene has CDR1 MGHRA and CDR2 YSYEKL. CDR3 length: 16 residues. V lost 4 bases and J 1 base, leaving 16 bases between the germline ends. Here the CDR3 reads CASSLGRMRENTEAFF. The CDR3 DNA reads TGCGCCAGCAGCCTTGGACGAATGAGGGAGAACACTGAAGCTTTCTTT.

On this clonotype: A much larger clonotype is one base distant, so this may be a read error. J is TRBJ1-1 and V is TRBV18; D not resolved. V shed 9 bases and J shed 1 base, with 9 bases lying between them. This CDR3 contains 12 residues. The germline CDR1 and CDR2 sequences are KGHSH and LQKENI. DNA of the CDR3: TGTGCCAGTACTATCGGGAACACTGAAGCTTTCTTT. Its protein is CASTIGNTEAFF.

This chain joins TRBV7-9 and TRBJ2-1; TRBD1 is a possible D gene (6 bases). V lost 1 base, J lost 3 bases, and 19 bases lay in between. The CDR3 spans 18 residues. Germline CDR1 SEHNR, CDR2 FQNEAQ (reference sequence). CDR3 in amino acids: CASSLDVRGIPLYNEQFF. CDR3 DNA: TGTGCCAGCAGCTTAGATGTCAGGGGAATACCACTCTACAATGAGCAGTTCTTC.

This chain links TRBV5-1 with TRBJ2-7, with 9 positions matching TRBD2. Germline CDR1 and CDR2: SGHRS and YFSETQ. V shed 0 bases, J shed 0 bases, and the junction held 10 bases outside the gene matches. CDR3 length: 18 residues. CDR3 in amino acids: CASSLGPGGSGSSYEQYF. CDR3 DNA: TGCGCCAGCAGCTTGGGTCCGGGGGGTAGCGGGAGCTCCTACGAGCAGTACTTC. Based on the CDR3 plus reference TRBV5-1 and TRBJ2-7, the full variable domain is KAGVTQTPRYLIKTRGQQVTLSCSPISGHRSVSWYQQTPGQGLQFLFEYFSETQRNKGNFPGRFSGRQFSNSRSEMNVSTLELGDSALYLCASSLGPGGSGSSYEQYFGPGTRLTVT.